Sequencing of this TCR beta chain was carried out in a study of identical twins (dated by TCRdb to about 2016). With regard to the full study: To test whether fetal clonotypes persist, this study deep-sequenced TCR alpha and beta repertoires from monozygotic twins, from unrelated adults of various ages, and from cord blood. Replicate twin experiments were performed at different times using different library preparation protocols to rule out contamination. Study-wide findings and limitations: In monozygotic twins, out-of-frame TCR alpha sharing was systematically underestimated by recombination models, although the models agreed with sharing between unrelated individuals. Excess twin sharing in beta out-of-frame sequences was weaker because fewer shared sequences lowered the signal-to-noise ratio. Invariant T cells such as MAIT and iNKT could partly confound zero-insertion analyses, although diverse VJ usage argued against such confounding for most clonotypes. Fewer insertions were carried by abundant cord blood beta clonotypes; a weaker similar trend was observed in young adult naive repertoires, while no such trend was observed in memory repertoires. Because the same donors could not be followed over many years, the conclusions depended on cross-sectional statistical analysis. Out-of-frame TCR alpha sequences shared between twins showed an excess of low generation-probability sequences compared with coincidental sharing between unrelated individuals.

On this clonotype: Its antigen specificity is not known. Base qualities were left out, and no much larger clone turns up one base away.

Cut back by 2 bases and 6 bases, the V and J ends lie 18 bases apart. From the cysteine through the phenylalanine, the CDR3 covers 15 amino acids. Of all the DNA, just the CDR3 is kept, 45 bases in frame from base 1. Reading the germline V gene gives CDR1 SGDLS and CDR2 YYNGEE. Every donor was a healthy Caucasian. Three pairs of female monozygotic twins, all aged about 18 to 30 years, were included in the twin cohort. Positive isolation kits from Invitrogen were used to isolate the CD4+ and CD8+ T cell populations. The library relied on 5' RACE. The sample was run on an Illumina HiSeq 2000. A universal primer binding site was introduced by template switching, and a unique molecular identifier was present in the final cDNA, enabling accurate counting of TCR cDNA molecules. First-strand cDNA for TCR alpha and beta chains was synthesized from specific primers in the conserved constant-segment region. Each cDNA library was double barcoded, with a SMART-Mk sample barcode plus Illumina barcodes, to control for contamination. TruSeq adapter sequences along with Illumina sample barcodes were introduced in two successive PCR steps. The TCR alpha and beta cDNA libraries were sequenced on the Illumina HiSeq platform using custom primers. For the original study's pipeline: Unique molecular identifiers were extracted from raw reads with MiGEC, and CDR3 positions were determined with MiXCR. For each individual, recombination models were inferred using an EM algorithm with the repgenHMM and IGoR tools. Shared clonotype analysis was performed with the tcR package in R, normalizing sharing by the product of cloneset sizes. To study raw recombination free of thymic and clonal selection effects, out-of-frame nonproductive sequences were analyzed. In TCRdb, the public reads were trimmed at Q25 with fastp and aligned with MiXCR, with productive beta chains retained. Each CDR3 protein appears once, grouped with its most common genes and DNA. What appears here as the V and J calls and clone size reflects TCRdb's work, not the paper's. For this sample there are 500,000 to 550,000 distinct CDR3 sequences; 22% appear just once. Clones ranked in the top ten supply about 0.99% of the sample.

These data were also filed under a second study, of T cells expressing NK-cell markers. The second source states: TCR beta-chain repertoires were profiled in sorted CD3+CD56+NKG2C+, CD3+CD56+NKG2C- and CD3+CD56-NKG2C+ T-cell subsets from roughly eight donors. Among the eight sequenced donors, seven were HCMV-seropositive and one was HCMV-seronegative. In several experiments an anti-gammadeltaTCR antibody was added to restrict sorting to alphabetaTCR-expressing T cells. In six donors, the dominant CD3+CD56+NKG2C+ clonotypes were among the top 10 CD8+ clonotypes and accounted for about 1.0-7.5% of CD8+ T cells. Those dominant clonotypes were again the most abundant among CD3+CD56-NKG2C+ cells in a few donors, at about 25-60.1%. It remained unclear whether the expanded NKG2C-expressing T cell clones were specific for HCMV antigens. All eight donors whose samples were sequenced were randomly selected healthy volunteers, three of them men and five women. A commercial ELISA kit detecting HCMV-specific IgG in serum was used to determine HCMV serostatus. Reads were demultiplexed and grouped by UMI with MIGEC, and clonotypes were assembled and quantified with MiTCR. To remove erroneous sequences, TCR cDNA sequences were retained only when supported by two or more reads. The tcR package was used for downstream repertoire analysis, and clonotypes were matched between fractions using CDR3 nucleotide sequence together with V segment. VDJmatch was used to annotate antigen specificity against VDJdb, with one amino acid substitution in CDR3 permitted.

The sequenced material came from CD4+ T cells sorted from blood. The rearrangement combines TRBV9 with TRBJ2-7; the D gene assignment is ambiguous. The receptor was isolated from a young woman in good health. At the DNA level, the sequence is TGTGCCAGCAGCGTTTTCTCCGGAGAAGTTCGCGAGCAGTACTTC. It encodes CASSVFSGEVREQYF. Reference TRBV9 and TRBJ2-7 proteins supply the regions before and after the CDR3; the full variable domain is: DSGVTQTPKHLITATGQRVTLRCSPRSGDLSVYWYQQSLDQGLQFLIQYYNGEERAKGNILERFSAQQFPDLHSELNLSSLELGDSALYFCASSVFSGEVREQYFGPGTRLTVT.